This T cell receptor beta chain was sequenced in a study of shared T cell receptors in the human thymus. Clones were read by immunoSEQ multiplex PCR, and TCRdb kept only the in-frame ones, dropping some. Of roughly 560,000 clones detected, approximately 78% appear once; the ten largest clones hold 0.013%. CDR3 length: 13 amino acids. CDR1 LNHDA and CDR2 SQIVND come from the germline V gene (reference sequence). Trimming cost V 2 bases and J 6 bases, with 9 bases left between them. The same sample was also used in a study of human thymus T cells. That report notes: Donation came from healthy Finnish infants having corrective surgery for congenital heart defects. Corrective cardiac operations yielded the resected thymus tissue.

V gene TRBV19 combines with J gene TRBJ2-3; unclear D gene. The origin of this receptor is a boy under three years old with a congenital heart defect. Material: thymocytes. The CDR3 loop is CASSIQDRDTQYF. The CDR3 DNA sequence: TGTGCCAGTAGTATACAGGATCGGGATACGCAGTATTTT.